The 26 T cell receptor beta chains below were found in one sample sequenced in a study of patients and donors after allogeneic stem cell transplantation. TCRdb reprocessed the RT-PCR reads via MiXCR and lists one record per CDR3 protein. The data contain hundreds of thousands of distinct CDR3 sequences, approximately 16% of them singletons. Sequencing was performed on blood, either unsorted or a sorted T cell fraction (not recorded which). The receptors derive from a human donor who was either an allogeneic HSCT recipient or a stem cell or donor lymphocyte infusion donor (not recorded which). It is not recorded whose cells these are; they may come from a transplant donor.

This clonotype was seen only a few times. The rearrangement uses TRBV11-2 and TRBJ1-2; TRBD1 is a possible D gene (5 bases). V shed 3 bases and J shed 5 bases, with 16 bases lying between them. Germline loops: CDR1 SGHAT, CDR2 FQNNGV. The CDR3 runs 15 residues. CDR3 in DNA: TGTGCCAGCAGCTTTACCCAGGGAGGCATATATGGCTACACCTTC. Amino acid sequence: CASSFTQGGIYGYTF.

This clonotype was seen at least ten times. The chain employs TRBV24-1 and TRBJ2-2, with D perhaps TRBD2 (5 bases). This CDR3 region has 14 residues. The ends were cut back, 2 bases at V and 5 bases at J, with 8 bases in the middle. Germline CDR1 and CDR2: KGHDR and SFDVKD. For the CDR3, the DNA is TGTGCCACCAGTGATTACCGAGGGACCGGGGAGCTGTTTTTT. Residues: CATSDYRGTGELFF.

CDR3 DNA sequence: TGTGCCAGCAGTTTCCCGGGACTACTACGTTCCGGTGAGCAGTTCTTC. This codes for CASSFPGLLRSGEQFF. V and J are TRBV12-3 or TRBV12-4 and TRBJ2-1, with 7 bases lining up with TRBD2. Trimming took 3 bases from V and 9 from J; bases not matched to a gene: 14. The CDR3 runs 16 residues.

The chain employs TRBV4-3 and TRBJ2-1; either TRBD1 or TRBD2 may supply D (6 bases each). This CDR3 is 14 amino acids long. V dropped 2 bases and J dropped 7 bases, with 12 bases sitting between them. Germline assignment: CDR1 LGHNA and CDR2 YSLEER. The CDR3 is CASSQKGGVNEQFF. The CDR3 DNA follows: TGCGCCAGCAGCCAAAAGGGGGGCGTTAATGAGCAGTTCTTC.

This clonotype occurred a few times. The rearrangement uses TRBV2 and TRBJ1-5; D gene uncertain. The CDR3 is 13 amino acids. V lost 7 bases, J lost 2 bases, and 9 bases lay in between. The V gene's germline CDR1 is SNHLY and CDR2 FYNNEI. The chain's CDR3 is CASKLDGNQPQHF. Here the CDR3 DNA reads TGTGCCAGCAAGTTGGACGGCAATCAGCCCCAGCATTTT.

This clonotype was observed at least ten times. This chain uses TRBV12-3 or TRBV12-4 with TRBJ2-2; TRBD2 agrees at 8 bases. The CDR3 consists of 17 residues. Germline trimming cut 2 bases from V and 9 bases from J; bases unmatched to any gene: 14. The CDR3 DNA reads TGTGCCAGCAGTTTAAAAGGCGGGGGGCTAAGATCTCGGGAGCTGTTTTTT. This gives the protein CASSLKGGGLRSRELFF.

As concerns this clonotype: A much larger clone is a single base away; this may be a read error. The rearrangement links TRBV6-1 to TRBJ1-1, with D perhaps TRBD1 (6 bases). V was cut by 5 bases and J by 4 bases, with 8 bases left in between. Germline values: CDR1 MNHNS, CDR2 SASEGT. The CDR3 length is 12 residues. The CDR3 sequence is CASSTRGTEAFF. The DNA for the CDR3 is TGTGCCAGCAGTACCAGGGGCACTGAAGCTTTCTTT.

This clonotype has more than one count but fewer than ten. J is TRBJ2-5 and V is TRBV6-2 or TRBV6-3, with a tentative D call TRBD2 (6 bases). Germline V gene data show CDR1 as MNHEY and CDR2 as SVGEGT. Trimming removed 8 bases at V and 1 base at J, with 17 bases between. The CDR3 covers 15 residues. The CDR3 DNA follows: TGTGCCAGCCTTCCCCTAGGCGGGACCCAAGAGACCCAGTACTTC. This translates into CASLPLGGTQETQYF.

The sample holds many counts of this clonotype. The rearrangement links TRBV5-1 to TRBJ1-1, with TRBD1 matching 7 bases. Germline lookup yields CDR1 SGHRS and CDR2 YFSETQ. The length of the CDR3 is 14 residues. The V and J ends lost 1 base and 5 bases, in that order; junction bases with no gene match: 5. This CDR3 reads CASSLMQGETEAFF. The DNA for the CDR3 is TGCGCCAGCAGCTTGATGCAGGGGGAGACTGAAGCTTTCTTT.

This clonotype has just one count. The chain joins TRBV4-1 to TRBJ2-7, with D unresolved. Deletions cut 4 bases from V and 3 bases from J, with 13 bases between. CDR1 is MGHRA and CDR2 is YSYEKL in the germline V gene. The CDR3 sequence is 14 residues long. The CDR3 reads CASSLMKRIYEQYF. DNA for the CDR3: TGCGCCAGCAGCCTCATGAAGAGGATCTACGAGCAGTACTTC.

This clonotype was counted only a few times. The chain couples TRBV3-1 to TRBJ1-2; 7 bases map to TRBD1. This CDR3 is 14 amino acids long. The V segment lost 6 bases and the J segment 4 bases; nucleotides outside the gene matches: 8. Germline V gene sequence: CDR1 LGHDT, CDR2 YNNKEL (reference sequence). The DNA of the CDR3 is TGTGCCAGCAGATACCGGGACAGAGTCTATGGCTACACCTTC. The encoded protein is CASRYRDRVYGYTF. The variable domain in full, completed from reference TRBV3-1 and TRBJ1-2, reads DTAVSQTPKYLVTQMGNDKSIKCEQNLGHDTMYWYKQDSKKFLKIMFSYNNKELIINETVPNRFSPKSPDKAHLNLHINSLELGDSAVYFCASRYRDRVYGYTFGSGTRLTVV.

This clonotype turned up a few times. The chain combines TRBV6-2 or TRBV6-3 with TRBJ2-7; D gene ambiguous. CDR1 and CDR2 (germline): MNHEY, SVGEGT. Between the trimmed V and J ends, which lost 3 bases and 4 bases, there was a span of 7 bases. The CDR3 runs to 12 residues. CDR3 sequence reads: CASSYELYEQYF. The CDR3 region has the DNA TGTGCCAGCAGTTATGAGTTATACGAGCAGTACTTC.

This chain links TRBV21-1 with TRBJ2-7; the table's D call TRBD2 went unverified against the DNA. TRBV21-1 is listed as a pseudogene. The CDR3 length is 15 residues. The CDR3 loop is CASSKRRTALYEQYF. CDR3 nucleotide sequence: TGTGCCAGCAGCAAACGGAGGACGGCCCTTTACGAGCAGTACTTC.

The sample holds a few counts of this clonotype. The chain carries TRBV4-1 and TRBJ1-1, with no clear D. Trimming shortened V by 4 bases and J by 1 base, and 13 bases separated the two germline ends. The CDR3 extends over 15 amino acids. Per the germline V gene, CDR1 is MGHRA and CDR2 is YSYEKL. As DNA, the CDR3 is TGCGCCAGCAGCCCCTGGCCGAATGCGAACACTGAAGCTTTCTTT. Protein product: CASSPWPNANTEAFF.

This clonotype appeared a few times. This rearrangement joins TRBV3-1 to TRBJ2-3; perhaps TRBD2 as D (5 bases). Trimming took 4 bases from V and 6 from J, leaving 8 bases between them. This CDR3 is built from 12 residues. The germline V gene encodes CDR1 LGHDT and CDR2 YNNKEL (reference sequence). CDR3 DNA sequence: TGTGCCAGCAGCCGTAGCGTGGATACGCAGTATTTT. Its protein product is CASSRSVDTQYF.

The table lists this clonotype with a few counts. The gene calls are TRBV5-1 and TRBJ2-5; TRBD1 matches at 8 bases. Germline CDR1 reads SGHRS; CDR2 reads YFSETQ. The J segment lost 4 bases and the V segment lost 1 base, leaving 9 bases of the junction unmatched. The CDR3 length is 16 residues. The CDR3 spells CASSLRSRGHLETQYF. The DNA for the CDR3 is TGCGCCAGCAGCTTGAGATCCAGGGGGCATCTAGAGACCCAGTACTTC.

The chain employs TRBV27 and TRBJ2-7, with a possible D match to TRBD2 (6 bases). The CDR3 totals 15 residues. Trimming took off 2 bases at V and 1 base at J, with 12 bases between the two ends. The germline gives CDR1 MNHEY, CDR2 SMNVEV (reference sequence). The CDR3 loop is CASSLGGKVSYEQYF. In DNA, the CDR3 is TGTGCCAGCAGTTTAGGCGGGAAGGTATCCTACGAGCAGTACTTC.

This clonotype was seen ten or more times. The chain carries TRBV19 and TRBJ2-7; no firm D call. Germline assignment: CDR1 LNHDA and CDR2 SQIVND (reference sequence). The CDR3 consists of 14 residues. Trimming pared 3 bases from V and 2 bases from J, leaving 11 bases between. The chain's CDR3 is CASSIFGHTYEQYF. CDR3 DNA sequence: TGTGCCAGTAGTATTTTCGGGCATACCTACGAGCAGTACTTC.

This sequence joins TRBV2 and TRBJ1-1; 9 bases are shared with TRBD1. Germline V gives CDR1 SNHLY, CDR2 FYNNEI. There are 14 residues in the CDR3. V gave up 8 bases and J gave up 8 bases; unmatched junction bases: 12. The CDR3 DNA is TGTGCCAGCTTCGTTAATGACAGGGGGGCCGAAGCTTTCTTT. Translation gives CASFVNDRGAEAFF.

This rearrangement joins TRBV15 to TRBJ2-7, with D tentatively TRBD1 or TRBD2 (5 bases each). The CDR3 has 15 residues. Germline-derived CDR1 and CDR2 are LNHNV and YYDKDF (reference sequence). The V end lost 0 bases, the J end lost 4 bases, and 13 bases lay between the germline ends. The CDR3 coding sequence is TGTGCCACCAGCAGAGACCCGGGACCGGGGTACGAGCAGTACTTC. Translated: CATSRDPGPGYEQYF. Full variable domain (remainder filled in from reference TRBV15 and TRBJ2-7): DAMVIQNPRYQVTQFGKPVTLSCSQTLNHNVMYWYQQKSSQAPKLLFHYYDKDFNNEADTPDNFQSRRPNTSFCFLDIRSPGLGDTAMYLCATSRDPGPGYEQYFGPGTRLTVT.

This clonotype has only a few counts. The V gene is TRBV3-1, the J gene TRBJ2-1, with D hard to call. Trimming pared 0 bases from V and 8 bases from J, leaving 8 bases between. CDR1 LGHDT and CDR2 YNNKEL come from the germline V gene (reference sequence). This CDR3 comprises 13 residues. This chain's CDR3 is CASSQERYDEQFF. CDR3 nucleotides: TGTGCCAGCAGCCAAGAACGGTACGATGAGCAGTTCTTC.

The chain employs TRBV10-3 and TRBJ2-1; 9 positions agree with TRBD1. The CDR3 runs 15 residues. Germline CDR1 ENHRY, CDR2 SYGVKD. V lost 2 bases, J lost 7 bases, and 6 bases stayed unmatched. CDR3 protein: CAISEGTGSGNEQFF. The CDR3 nucleotides are TGTGCCATCAGTGAGGGGACAGGGTCGGGGAATGAGCAGTTCTTC.

This clonotype was seen ten or more times. This rearrangement joins TRBV5-1 to TRBJ2-1; the match to TRBD1 covers 9 bases. The CDR3 has 18 amino acids. In germline, CDR1 is SGHRS, CDR2 YFSETQ. Unmatched junction bases numbered 10, after V lost 0 bases and J lost 3 bases. The CDR3 sequence: CASSLGRMGTGYYNEQFF. CDR3 nucleotide sequence: TGCGCCAGCAGCTTGGGGAGGATGGGGACAGGGTACTACAATGAGCAGTTCTTC.

Many counts were recorded for this clonotype. This chain joins TRBV10-3 and TRBJ2-3, with a possible D match to TRBD1 (5 bases). V shed 5 bases and J shed 4 bases, with 16 bases lying between them. Germline V gene sequence: CDR1 ENHRY, CDR2 SYGVKD. This CDR3 spans 15 amino acids. The CDR3 nucleotides are TGTGCCATCAGTCCGACAGTGACCCACCCAGATACGCAGTATTTT. Translated, it gives CAISPTVTHPDTQYF.

This clonotype was found many times. The chain has TRBV5-1 and TRBJ2-2; D remains unclear. From germline, CDR1 is SGHRS and CDR2 YFSETQ. The CDR3 has 16 amino acids. Between the trimmed V and J ends, which lost 2 bases and 1 base, there was a span of 12 bases. The CDR3 here is CASSFRWVENTGELFF. CDR3 DNA: TGCGCCAGCAGCTTTCGGTGGGTCGAGAACACCGGGGAGCTGTTTTTT.

This clonotype was counted a few times. The chain joins TRBV5-1 to TRBJ2-3; TRBD2 matches at 8 bases. The length of the CDR3 is 15 residues. CDR1 is SGHRS and CDR2 is YFSETQ in the germline V gene. V lost 4 bases to trimming and J lost 6 bases; unmatched junction nucleotides: 10. This CDR3 reads CASSRGGLEVDTQYF. In nucleotides, the CDR3 is TGCGCCAGCAGCCGGGGGGGACTAGAGGTGGATACGCAGTATTTT.